Below, 3 T cell receptor beta chains from the same sample are listed, as sequenced in a study of TIL therapy for anti-PD-1-resistant metastatic lung cancer. Specified time point: pre-treatment sample, taken before nivolumab and TIL therapy. This was the immunoSEQ v3 assay. Sequencing was performed with immunoSEQ multiplex PCR; in TCRdb, only in-frame clones are kept and a portion is missing. This sample has about 16,000 clones, with about 68% found just once. Sequenced here: blood, sampled at baseline. The source is a person aged 25 to 85 with non-small cell lung cancer.

The DNA for the CDR3 is TGTGCCTGGAGTAATTTCGCAGGGGACCTAATAGGGAACACCGGGGAGCTGTTTTTT. This gives the protein CAWSNFAGDLIGNTGELFF. The V gene is TRBV30, the J gene TRBJ2-2, with a tentative D call TRBD1 (6 bases). CDR1 and CDR2 (germline): GTSNPN, SVGIG (reference sequence). CDR3 size: 19 residues. The germline V and J ends were trimmed by 2 bases and 1 base, with 23 bases remaining between them.

The J gene is TRBJ1-2, the V gene TRBV6-5; TRBD1 is a possible D gene (5 bases). The germline CDR1 and CDR2 sequences are MNHEY and SVGAGI. The germline V and J ends were trimmed by 2 bases and 4 bases, with 14 bases remaining between them. CDR3 length equals 15 residues. CDR3 sequence: CASSYRWQGGYGYTF. CDR3 in DNA: TGTGCCAGCAGTTACAGGTGGCAGGGTGGCTATGGCTACACCTTC.

V is TRBV4-3 and J is TRBJ2-3, with 11 bases aligning to TRBD2. This CDR3 spans 17 amino acids. J gave up 6 bases and V 0 bases, and 8 bases lay outside the gene matches. The germline CDR1 and CDR2 sequences are LGHNA and YSLEER. The CDR3 DNA reads as TGCGCCAGCAGCCAAGAGGTAGGGACTAGCGGTCCCGATACGCAGTATTTT. Protein: CASSQEVGTSGPDTQYF.